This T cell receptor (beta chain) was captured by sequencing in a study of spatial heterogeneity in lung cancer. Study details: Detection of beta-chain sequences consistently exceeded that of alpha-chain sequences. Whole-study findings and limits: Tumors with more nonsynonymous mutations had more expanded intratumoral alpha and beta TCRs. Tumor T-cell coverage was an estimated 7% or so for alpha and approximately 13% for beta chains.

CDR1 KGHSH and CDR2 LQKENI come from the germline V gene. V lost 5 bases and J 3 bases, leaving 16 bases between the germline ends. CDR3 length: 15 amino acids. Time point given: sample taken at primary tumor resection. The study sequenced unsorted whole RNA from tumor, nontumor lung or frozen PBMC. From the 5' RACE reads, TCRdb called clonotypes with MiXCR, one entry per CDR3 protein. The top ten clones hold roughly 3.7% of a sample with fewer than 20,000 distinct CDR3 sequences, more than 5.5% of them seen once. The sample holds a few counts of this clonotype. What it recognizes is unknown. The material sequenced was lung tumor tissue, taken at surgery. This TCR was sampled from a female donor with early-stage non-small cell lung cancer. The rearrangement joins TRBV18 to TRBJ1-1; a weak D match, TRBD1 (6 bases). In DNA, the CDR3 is TGTGCCAGCTCAGTAACAGGGAAGGGGGACACTGAAGCTTTCTTT. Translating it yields CASSVTGKGDTEAFF.